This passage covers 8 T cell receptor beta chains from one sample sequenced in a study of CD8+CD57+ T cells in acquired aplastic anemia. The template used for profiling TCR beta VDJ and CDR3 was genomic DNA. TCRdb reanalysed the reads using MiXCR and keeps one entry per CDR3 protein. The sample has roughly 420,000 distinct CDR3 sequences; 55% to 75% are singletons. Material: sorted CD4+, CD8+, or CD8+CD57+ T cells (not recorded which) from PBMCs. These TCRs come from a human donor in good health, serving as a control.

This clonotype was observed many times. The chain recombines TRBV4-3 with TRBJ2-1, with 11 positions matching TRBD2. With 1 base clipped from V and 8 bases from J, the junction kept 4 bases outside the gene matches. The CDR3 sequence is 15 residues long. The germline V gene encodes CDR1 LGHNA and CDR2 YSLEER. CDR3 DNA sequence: TGCGCCAGCAGCCAAGCCACTAGCGGGGGCTATGAGCAGTTCTTC. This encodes CASSQATSGGYEQFF.

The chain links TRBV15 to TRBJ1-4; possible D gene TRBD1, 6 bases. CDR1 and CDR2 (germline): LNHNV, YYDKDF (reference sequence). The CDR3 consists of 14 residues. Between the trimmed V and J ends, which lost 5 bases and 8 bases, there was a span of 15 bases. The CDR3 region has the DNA TGTGCCACCAGCCCTAGGGGGGGTCAGGAAAAACTGTTTTTT. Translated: CATSPRGGQEKLFF.

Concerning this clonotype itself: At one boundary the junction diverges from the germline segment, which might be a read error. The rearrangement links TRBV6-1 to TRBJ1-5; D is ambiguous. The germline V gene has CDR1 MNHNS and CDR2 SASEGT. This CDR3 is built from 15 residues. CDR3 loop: CASSFGRRSNQPQHF. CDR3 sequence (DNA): TGTGCCAGCAGCTTCGGGAGGAGGAGCAATCAGCCCCAGCACTTT.

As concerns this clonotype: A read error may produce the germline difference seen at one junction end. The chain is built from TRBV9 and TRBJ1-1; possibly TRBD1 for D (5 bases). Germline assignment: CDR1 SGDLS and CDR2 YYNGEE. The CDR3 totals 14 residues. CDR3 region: CASNRAGVVTEAFF. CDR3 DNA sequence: TGTGCCAGCAACCGGGCGGGGGTGGTCACTGAGGCTTTCTTT.

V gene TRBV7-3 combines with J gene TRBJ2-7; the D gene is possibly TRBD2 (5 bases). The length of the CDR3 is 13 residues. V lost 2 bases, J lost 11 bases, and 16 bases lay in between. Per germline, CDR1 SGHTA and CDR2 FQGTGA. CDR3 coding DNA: TGTGCCAGCAGCTTAGTTTACAGTTACGGGAAGTACTTC. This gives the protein CASSLVYSYGKYF. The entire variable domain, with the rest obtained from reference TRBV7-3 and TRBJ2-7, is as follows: GAGVSQTPSNKVTEKGKYVELRCDPISGHTALYWYRQSLGQGPEFLIYFQGTGAADDSGLPNDRFFAVRPEGSVSTLKIQRTERGDSAVYLCASSLVYSYGKYFGPGTRLTVT.

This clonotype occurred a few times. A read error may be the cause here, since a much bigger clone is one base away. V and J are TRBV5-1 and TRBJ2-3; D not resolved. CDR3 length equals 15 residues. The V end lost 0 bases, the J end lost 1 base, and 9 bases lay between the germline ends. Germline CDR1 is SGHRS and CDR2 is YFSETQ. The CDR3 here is CASSLGRPGTDTQYF. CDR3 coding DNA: TGCGCCAGCAGCTTGGGGCGACCCGGCACAGATACGCAGTATTTT.

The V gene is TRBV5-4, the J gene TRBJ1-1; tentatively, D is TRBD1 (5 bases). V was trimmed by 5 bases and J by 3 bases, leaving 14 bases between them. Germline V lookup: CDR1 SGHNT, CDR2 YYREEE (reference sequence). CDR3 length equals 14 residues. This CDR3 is CASRYSGGYTEAFF. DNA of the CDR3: TGTGCCAGCAGATATTCGGGGGGGTACACTGAAGCTTTCTTT.

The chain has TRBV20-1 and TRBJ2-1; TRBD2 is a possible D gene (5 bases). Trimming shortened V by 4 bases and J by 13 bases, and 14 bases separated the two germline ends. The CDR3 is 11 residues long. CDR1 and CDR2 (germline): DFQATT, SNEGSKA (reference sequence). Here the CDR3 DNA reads TGCAGTGCTAAGGACTTCAATACACAGTTCTTC. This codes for CSAKDFNTQFF.